The 27 T cell receptor beta chains reported below all come from one sample, sequenced in a study of T cells after posttransplantation cyclophosphamide (dated by TCRdb to the mid-2010s). Libraries were made using the immunoSEQ multiplex PCR assay. The table was pulled from immuneACCESS by TCRdb, which kept in-frame rearrangements only. Such tables lose some clones; where checked, under half of the loss comes from unresolved V genes, and the rest has no known cause. The sample table lists 25,000 to 35,000 clones, about 90% of them with a count of one. The top ten hold 15% of the sample. Sequencing input: PBMCs. All receptors derive from a woman aged 40 to 50 with a blood cancer, CMV-positive, and with a related stem cell donor.

The chain has TRBV10-3 and TRBJ2-7; 8 bases fit TRBD1. Looked up from germline, CDR1 is ENHRY and CDR2 is SYGVKD. The J segment lost 5 bases and the V segment lost 4 bases, leaving 10 bases of the junction unmatched. This CDR3 has 15 amino acids. This CDR3 is CAISGLTGDPHEQYF. The CDR3 DNA follows: TGTGCCATCAGTGGATTGACAGGGGATCCGCACGAGCAGTACTTC.

This clone was found a few times. V usage is TRBV7-8 and J usage is TRBJ2-3; possible D gene TRBD2, 7 bases. Germline lookup yields CDR1 SGHVS and CDR2 FQNEAQ. V was shortened by 6 bases and J by 4 bases, with 26 bases between the two germline ends. CDR3 length equals 18 residues. The CDR3 is CASRPDLWVREGADTQYF. The CDR3 DNA reads TGTGCCAGCAGACCAGACCTATGGGTCAGGGAGGGGGCAGATACGCAGTATTTT.

This clone was counted once. This rearrangement joins TRBV29-1 to TRBJ2-7; TRBD1 matches at 7 bases. The CDR3 covers 15 residues. V lost 0 bases and J lost 5; bases outside the gene matches: 10. Per germline, CDR1 SQVTM and CDR2 ANQGSEA. The CDR3 region has the DNA TGCAGCGTTGAAGATCCGAGACAGGGCATCGACGAGCAGTACTTC. It codes for CSVEDPRQGIDEQYF.

The chain couples TRBV10-3 to TRBJ2-3; D is possibly TRBD2 (5 bases). Germline V gene data show CDR1 as ENHRY and CDR2 as SYGVKD. The CDR3 contains 14 residues. V gave up 1 base and J gave up 6 bases, with 11 bases separating them. The CDR3 DNA is TGTGCCATCAGTGAGTGGACTCAAGGTGATACGCAGTATTTT. Translating it yields CAISEWTQGDTQYF.

This chain links TRBV19 with TRBJ2-1; 7 bases are shared with TRBD1. V shed 4 bases, J shed 5 bases, and the junction held 14 bases outside the gene matches. The CDR3 runs 17 residues. The germline gives CDR1 LNHDA, CDR2 SQIVND (reference sequence). The CDR3 reads CASSTPYGQERDNEQFF. In nucleotides, the CDR3 is TGTGCCAGTAGTACCCCTTACGGACAGGAAAGGGACAATGAGCAGTTCTTC.

This chain joins TRBV7-3 and TRBJ2-1; 7 bases map to TRBD1. The V gene end was trimmed by 6 bases and the J gene end by 8 bases; junction bases not matched to a gene: 7. The germline gives CDR1 SGHTA, CDR2 FQGTGA. The CDR3 loop spans 13 amino acids. The CDR3 reads CASSQQGSDEQFF. DNA of the CDR3: TGTGCCAGCAGTCAACAGGGGAGCGATGAGCAGTTCTTC.

A few counts support this clone. V usage is TRBV4-3 and J usage is TRBJ2-1, with a weak D call TRBD1 (5 bases). The CDR3 runs to 16 residues. Trimming pared 0 bases from V and 4 bases from J, leaving 13 bases between. Looked up from germline, CDR1 is LGHNA and CDR2 is YSLEER. The CDR3 bases are TGCGCCAGCAGCCAAGAGGCGACAGAGGCTTACAATGAGCAGTTCTTC. Amino acid sequence: CASSQEATEAYNEQFF.

As DNA, the CDR3 is TGTGCCAGCAGCCCGGGGCCGACTAGACCAACCACAGATACGCAGTATTTT. The encoded protein is CASSPGPTRPTTDTQYF. The V and J genes are TRBV27 and TRBJ2-3, with a weak D call TRBD2 (6 bases). Deletions cut 6 bases from V and 2 bases from J, with 21 bases between. This CDR3 spans 17 amino acids. Looked up from germline, CDR1 is MNHEY and CDR2 is SMNVEV (reference sequence).

The chain carries TRBV13 and TRBJ2-7; 8 bases agree with TRBD2. The CDR3 is 14 residues long. Germline V gene sequence: CDR1 PRHDT, CDR2 FYEKMQ (reference sequence). The V segment lost 5 bases and the J segment 1 base; nucleotides outside the gene matches: 4. The CDR3 protein is CASSRQRGSYEQYF. The CDR3 DNA reads as TGTGCCAGCAGCCGTCAGCGGGGGTCCTACGAGCAGTACTTC.

The chain couples TRBV5-1 to TRBJ2-7; tentatively, D is TRBD2 (7 bases). The length of the CDR3 is 15 residues. Germline V lookup: CDR1 SGHRS, CDR2 YFSETQ. The V and J ends lost 4 bases and 6 bases respectively, with 20 bases between them. DNA of the CDR3: TGCGCCAGCAGCGGGGGGGCGGGCCTGACCTGCGAGCAGTACTTC. Translated, it gives CASSGGAGLTCEQYF.

This chain links TRBV11-2 with TRBJ2-2, with 9 bases fitting TRBD1. Germline loops: CDR1 SGHAT, CDR2 FQNNGV. The trim removed 6 bases at V and 7 bases at J, leaving 9 bases unmatched. The CDR3 covers 15 residues. CDR3 region: CASRPTGGLGGELFF. The CDR3 region has the DNA TGTGCCAGCAGACCGACAGGGGGTCTAGGCGGGGAGCTGTTTTTT.

This clone was picked up one time. This chain joins TRBV9 and TRBJ1-4; 8 bases match TRBD1. This CDR3 region has 12 residues. Trimming at V came to 8 bases and at J to 7 bases, leaving 4 bases not matched to a gene. Germline assignment: CDR1 SGDLS and CDR2 YYNGEE. The CDR3 coding sequence is TGTGCCAGTGGGACAGGTGGTGAAAAACTGTTTTTT. Its protein product is CASGTGGEKLFF.

The genes are TRBV19 and TRBJ2-2; TRBD1 matches at 7 bases. Germline values: CDR1 LNHDA, CDR2 SQIVND (reference sequence). V was pared by 6 bases and J by 6 bases, with 1 base of the junction left unmatched. This CDR3 is built from 12 residues. The CDR3 loop is CASSDRAGELFF. CDR3 sequence (DNA): TGTGCCAGTAGCGACAGGGCCGGGGAGCTGTTTTTT.

This clone was seen a few times. V usage is TRBV9 and J usage is TRBJ1-4; possible D gene TRBD1, 5 bases. Germline V lookup: CDR1 SGDLS, CDR2 YYNGEE. Trimming left V 4 bases short and J 8 bases short, with 18 bases between. CDR3 length: 15 amino acids. DNA of the CDR3: TGTGCCAGCAGCCCCTGGACGGGGGTCGGGGAAAAACTGTTTTTT. Residues: CASSPWTGVGEKLFF.

This chain uses TRBV6-1 with TRBJ2-1; 12 bases are shared with TRBD2. This CDR3 spans 15 amino acids. Germline V gene sequence: CDR1 MNHNS, CDR2 SASEGT. The ends lost 4 bases at V and 4 bases at J; junction bases unmatched: 2. The CDR3 bases are TGTGCCAGCAGTGGGACTAGCGGGGAGTACAATGAGCAGTTCTTC. Protein: CASSGTSGEYNEQFF.

The rearrangement joins TRBV19 to TRBJ1-4; tentative D call: TRBD1 (6 bases). Looked up from germline, CDR1 is LNHDA and CDR2 is SQIVND (reference sequence). The CDR3 totals 17 residues. Trimming cost V 7 bases and J 7 bases, with 25 bases left between them. CDR3: CASTSSRYRVRSEKLFF. DNA of the CDR3: TGTGCCAGTACGAGTTCCCGGTACAGGGTCCGGAGTGAAAAACTGTTTTTT.

This sequence joins TRBV10-3 and TRBJ2-7; the match to TRBD2 covers 10 bases. V lost 5 bases to trimming and J lost 3 bases; unmatched junction nucleotides: 7. Germline V lookup: CDR1 ENHRY, CDR2 SYGVKD. CDR3 length: 15 amino acids. Written as DNA, the CDR3 is TGTGCCATCAGTAACGGACTAGCGGAGAACTACGAGCAGTACTTC. This gives the protein CAISNGLAENYEQYF.

V is TRBV5-1 and J is TRBJ2-1, with TRBD2 matching over 12 bases. Germline CDR1 and CDR2: SGHRS and YFSETQ. CDR3 size: 18 residues. The V and J ends lost 0 bases and 12 bases, in that order; junction bases with no gene match: 16. In nucleotides, the CDR3 is TGCGCCAGCAGCTTGGTCTCGACTAGCGGGGGACCTCCAATGGTGCAGTTCTTC. Translated, it gives CASSLVSTSGGPPMVQFF. Supplemented by reference TRBV5-1 and TRBJ2-1, the full variable domain reads KAGVTQTPRYLIKTRGQQVTLSCSPISGHRSVSWYQQTPGQGLQFLFEYFSETQRNKGNFPGRFSGRQFSNSRSEMNVSTLELGDSALYLCASSLVSTSGGPPMVQFFGPGTRLTVL.

The V call is TRBV18, the J call TRBJ2-1; weak D call: TRBD1 (5 bases). The germline V gene has CDR1 KGHSH and CDR2 LQKENI. CDR3 length: 16 amino acids. V shed 4 bases and J shed 7 bases, with 20 bases lying between them. CDR3 bases: TGTGCCAGCTCACAGGGGCAGCAAAGCTACGCTAATGAGCAGTTCTTC. It translates to CASSQGQQSYANEQFF.

The chain has TRBV5-4 and TRBJ2-1; D is perhaps TRBD2 (8 bases). This CDR3 spans 16 amino acids. Germline-derived CDR1 and CDR2 are SGHNT and YYREEE (reference sequence). V was shortened by 2 bases and J by 3 bases, with 15 bases between the two germline ends. This CDR3 reads CASSFTGRGLYNEQFF. DNA of the CDR3: TGTGCCAGCAGCTTCACCGGGAGGGGGCTCTACAATGAGCAGTTCTTC.

The chain uses TRBV28 and TRBJ1-4; D possibly corresponds to TRBD1 (5 bases). The germline V gene has CDR1 MDHEN and CDR2 SYDVKM. CDR3 length: 14 residues. V lost 1 base to trimming and J lost 7 bases, with 10 bases between them. The CDR3 nucleotides are TGTGCCAGCAGTTTATCAGGGCCCCTTGAAAAACTGTTTTTT. It is translated as CASSLSGPLEKLFF.

This chain joins TRBV11-2 and TRBJ1-1; 9 bases match TRBD1. After removal of 4 bases from V and 8 bases from J, the junction contained 5 bases not matched to a gene. The V gene's germline CDR1 is SGHAT and CDR2 FQNNGV. This CDR3 spans 13 amino acids. This CDR3 reads CASSWTGAREAFF. The CDR3 nucleotides read TGTGCCAGCAGCTGGACAGGGGCAAGAGAAGCTTTCTTT. The complete variable domain, with remaining parts taken from reference TRBV11-2 and TRBJ1-1, reads EAGVAQSPRYKIIEKRQSVAFWCNPISGHATLYWYQQILGQGPKLLIQFQNNGVVDDSQLPKDRFSAERLKGVDSTLKIQPAKLEDSAVYLCASSWTGAREAFFGQGTRLTVV.

V and J are TRBV7-3 and TRBJ2-2, with TRBD2 as a possible D gene (6 bases). This CDR3 has 17 amino acids. In germline, CDR1 is SGHTA, CDR2 FQGTGA. Trimming shortened V by 3 bases and J by 2 bases, and 16 bases separated the two germline ends. The CDR3 DNA reads TGTGCCAGCAGCTTCTCCTCCGGGGGTCTCAACACCGGGGAGCTGTTTTTT. Amino acid sequence: CASSFSSGGLNTGELFF.

The chain joins TRBV9 to TRBJ1-6, with D maybe TRBD1 (5 bases). The CDR3 spans 13 residues. The germline V and J ends were trimmed by 7 bases and 7 bases, with 12 bases remaining between them. Germline V lookup: CDR1 SGDLS, CDR2 YYNGEE. DNA for the CDR3: TGTGCCAGCCGACAGAATTTAAATTCACCCCTCCACTTT. This sequence encodes CASRQNLNSPLHF.

To note about this clone: Other nucleotide sequences from this sample produce the same CDR3. The V gene is TRBV5-4, the J gene TRBJ2-5; 7 bases agree with TRBD2. Germline V gene data show CDR1 as SGHNT and CDR2 as YYREEE (reference sequence). The ends lost 5 bases at V and 7 bases at J; junction bases unmatched: 8. The CDR3 extends over 13 amino acids. CDR3 sequence reads: CASSGGGFGTQYF. In DNA, the CDR3 is TGTGCCAGCAGTGGCGGGGGTTTCGGGACCCAGTACTTC.

This sequence joins TRBV9 and TRBJ2-2, with a possible D match to TRBD1 (6 bases). V was trimmed by 3 bases and J by 5 bases, leaving 14 bases between them. This CDR3 has 15 amino acids. Germline assignment: CDR1 SGDLS and CDR2 YYNGEE. CDR3 coding DNA: TGTGCCAGCAGCGCCCTTGGGACACCGACCGGGGAGCTGTTTTTT. Its protein is CASSALGTPTGELFF.

The chain couples TRBV7-9 to TRBJ1-2; TRBD1 matches at 9 bases. The CDR3 sequence is 14 residues long. Germline CDR1 SEHNR, CDR2 FQNEAQ (reference sequence). V trimming: 8 bases; J trimming: 2 bases; junction bases outside the gene matches: 6. CDR3 coding DNA: TGTGCCAGCTTACGACAGGGGGGAAACTATGGCTACACCTTC. Translation gives CASLRQGGNYGYTF.